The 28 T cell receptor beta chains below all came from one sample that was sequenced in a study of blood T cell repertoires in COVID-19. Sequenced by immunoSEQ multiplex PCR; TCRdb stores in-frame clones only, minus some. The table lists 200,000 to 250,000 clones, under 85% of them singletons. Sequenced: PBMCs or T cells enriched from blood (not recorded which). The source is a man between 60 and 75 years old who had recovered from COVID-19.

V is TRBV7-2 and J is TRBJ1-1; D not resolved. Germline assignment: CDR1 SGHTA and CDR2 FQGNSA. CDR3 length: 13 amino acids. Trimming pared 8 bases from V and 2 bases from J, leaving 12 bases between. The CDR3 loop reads CASLKERNTEAFF. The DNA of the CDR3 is TGTGCCAGCTTGAAAGAGCGAAACACTGAAGCTTTCTTT.

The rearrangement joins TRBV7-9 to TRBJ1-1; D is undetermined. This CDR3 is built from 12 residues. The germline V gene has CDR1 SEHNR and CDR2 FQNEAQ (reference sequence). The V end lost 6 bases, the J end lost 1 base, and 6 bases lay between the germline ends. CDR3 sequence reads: CASRAGNTEAFF. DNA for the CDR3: TGTGCCAGCAGGGCAGGGAACACTGAAGCTTTCTTT.

The chain's CDR3 is CASSVNRNTEAFF. As DNA, the CDR3 is TGTGCCAGCAGCGTAAACAGGAACACTGAAGCTTTCTTT. The chain joins TRBV7-3 to TRBJ1-1, with D unclear. Germline values: CDR1 SGHTA, CDR2 FQGTGA. Trimming stripped 5 bases from V and 1 base from J, with 8 bases between. The CDR3 sequence is 13 residues long.

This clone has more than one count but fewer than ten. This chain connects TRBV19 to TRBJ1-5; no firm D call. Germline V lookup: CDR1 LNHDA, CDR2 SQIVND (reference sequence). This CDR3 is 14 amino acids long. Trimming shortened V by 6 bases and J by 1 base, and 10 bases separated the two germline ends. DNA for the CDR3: TGTGCCAGTAGCTGGGAGGCGAGCAATCAGCCCCAGCATTTT. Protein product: CASSWEASNQPQHF.

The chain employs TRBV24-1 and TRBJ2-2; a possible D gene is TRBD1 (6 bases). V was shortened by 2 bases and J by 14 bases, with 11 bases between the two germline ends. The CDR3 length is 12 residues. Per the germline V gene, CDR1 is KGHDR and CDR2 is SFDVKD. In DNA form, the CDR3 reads TGTGCCACCAGTGATTGGGACACTCCACTGTTTTTT. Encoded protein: CATSDWDTPLFF.

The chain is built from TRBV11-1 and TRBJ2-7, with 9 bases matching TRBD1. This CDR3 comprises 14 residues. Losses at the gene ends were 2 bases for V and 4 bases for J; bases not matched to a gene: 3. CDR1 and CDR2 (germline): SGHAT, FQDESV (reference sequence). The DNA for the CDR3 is TGTGCCAGCAGCTTAAGGACAGGGGAATACGAGCAGTACTTC. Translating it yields CASSLRTGEYEQYF.

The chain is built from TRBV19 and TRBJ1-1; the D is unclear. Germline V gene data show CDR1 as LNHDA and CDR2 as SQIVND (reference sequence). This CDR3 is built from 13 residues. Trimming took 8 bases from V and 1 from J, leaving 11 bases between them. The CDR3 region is CASGGLGNTEAFF. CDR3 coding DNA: TGTGCCAGTGGAGGGTTGGGGAACACTGAAGCTTTCTTT.

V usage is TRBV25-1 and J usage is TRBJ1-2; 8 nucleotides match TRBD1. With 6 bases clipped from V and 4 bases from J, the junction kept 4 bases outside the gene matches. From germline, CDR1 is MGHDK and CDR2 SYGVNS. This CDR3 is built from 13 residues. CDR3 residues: CASRDRVGYGYTF. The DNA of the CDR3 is TGTGCCAGCAGGGACAGGGTAGGCTATGGCTACACCTTC.

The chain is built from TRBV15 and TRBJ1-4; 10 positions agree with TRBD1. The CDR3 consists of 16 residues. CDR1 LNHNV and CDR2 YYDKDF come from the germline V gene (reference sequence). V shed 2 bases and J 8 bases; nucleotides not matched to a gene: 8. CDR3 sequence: CATSRPGQGYGEKLFF. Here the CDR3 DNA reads TGTGCCACCAGCAGACCGGGACAGGGGTACGGGGAAAAACTGTTTTTT.

CDR3 sequence: CASGGTGVNQPQHF. CDR3 nucleotide sequence: TGTGCCAGCGGGGGGACAGGGGTCAATCAGCCCCAGCATTTT. This rearrangement joins TRBV27 to TRBJ1-5; TRBD1 matches 10 bases. Germline CDR1 and CDR2: MNHEY and SMNVEV (reference sequence). CDR3 length: 14 residues. J was trimmed by 3 bases and V by 8 bases; bases with no gene match: 4.

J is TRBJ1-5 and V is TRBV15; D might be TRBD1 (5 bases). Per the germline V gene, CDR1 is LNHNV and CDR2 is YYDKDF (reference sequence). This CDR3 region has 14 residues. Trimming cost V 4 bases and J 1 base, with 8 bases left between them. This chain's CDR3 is CATSKGESNQPQHF. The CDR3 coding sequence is TGTGCCACCAGCAAAGGGGAAAGCAATCAGCCCCAGCATTTT. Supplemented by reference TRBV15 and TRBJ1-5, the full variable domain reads DAMVIQNPRYQVTQFGKPVTLSCSQTLNHNVMYWYQQKSSQAPKLLFHYYDKDFNNEADTPDNFQSRRPNTSFCFLDIRSPGLGDTAMYLCATSKGESNQPQHFGDGTRLSIL.

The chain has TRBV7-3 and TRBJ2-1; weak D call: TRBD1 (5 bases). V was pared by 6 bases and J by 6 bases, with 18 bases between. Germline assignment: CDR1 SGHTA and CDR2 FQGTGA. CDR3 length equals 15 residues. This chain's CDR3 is CASSDSSRYSNEQFF. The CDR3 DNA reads TGTGCCAGCAGTGACAGCTCTCGATATTCCAATGAGCAGTTCTTC. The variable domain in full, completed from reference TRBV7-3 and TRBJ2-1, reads GAGVSQTPSNKVTEKGKYVELRCDPISGHTALYWYRQSLGQGPEFLIYFQGTGAADDSGLPNDRFFAVRPEGSVSTLKIQRTERGDSAVYLCASSDSSRYSNEQFFGPGTRLTVL.

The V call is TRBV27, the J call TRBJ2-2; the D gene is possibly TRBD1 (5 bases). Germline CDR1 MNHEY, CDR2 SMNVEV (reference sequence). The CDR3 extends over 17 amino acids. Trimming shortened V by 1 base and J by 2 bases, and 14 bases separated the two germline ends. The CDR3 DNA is TGTGCCAGCAGTTTATACCCCCCCAGGGTAAACACCGGGGAGCTGTTTTTT. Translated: CASSLYPPRVNTGELFF.

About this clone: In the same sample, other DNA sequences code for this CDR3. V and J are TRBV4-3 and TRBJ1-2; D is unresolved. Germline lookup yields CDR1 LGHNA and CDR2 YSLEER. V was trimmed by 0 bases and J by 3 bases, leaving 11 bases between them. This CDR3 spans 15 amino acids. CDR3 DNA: TGCGCCAGCAGCCAAGATGGAGGTTCTGACTATGGCTACACCTTC. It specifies CASSQDGGSDYGYTF.

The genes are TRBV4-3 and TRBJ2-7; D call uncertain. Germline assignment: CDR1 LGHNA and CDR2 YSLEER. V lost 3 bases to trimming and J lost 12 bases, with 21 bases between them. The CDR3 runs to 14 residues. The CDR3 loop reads CASSQTHDLGRLYF. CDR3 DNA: TGCGCCAGCAGCCAGACACACGATCTCGGTCGTTTGTACTTC.

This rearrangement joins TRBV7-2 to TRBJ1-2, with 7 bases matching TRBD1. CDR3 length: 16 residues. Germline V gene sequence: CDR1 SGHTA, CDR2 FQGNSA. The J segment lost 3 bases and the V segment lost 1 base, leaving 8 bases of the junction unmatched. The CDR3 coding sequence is TGTGCCAGCAGCTTAGGGGGACAGCCGGTAGACTATGGCTACACCTTC. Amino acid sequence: CASSLGGQPVDYGYTF.

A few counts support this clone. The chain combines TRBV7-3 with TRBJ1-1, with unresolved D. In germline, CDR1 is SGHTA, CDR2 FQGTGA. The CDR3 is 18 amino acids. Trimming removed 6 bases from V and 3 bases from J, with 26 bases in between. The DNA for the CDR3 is TGTGCCAGCAGTCCTCACCTTGGGGTTGGGAGGGCGGACACTGAAGCTTTCTTT. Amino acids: CASSPHLGVGRADTEAFF.

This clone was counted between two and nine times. The DNA for the CDR3 is TGTGCCAGCAGCTCCGGGGGGGTAAATGAAAAACTGTTTTTT. It specifies CASSSGGVNEKLFF. The chain combines TRBV7-9 with TRBJ1-4, with D possibly matching TRBD1 (5 bases). Trimming removed 4 bases at V and 5 bases at J, with 11 bases between. Germline V gene data show CDR1 as SEHNR and CDR2 as FQNEAQ (reference sequence). This CDR3 is built from 14 residues. The full variable domain, its missing parts supplied by reference TRBV7-9 and TRBJ1-4, is DTGVSQNPRHKITKRGQNVTFRCDPISEHNRLYWYRQTLGQGPEFLTYFQNEAQLEKSRLLSDRFSAERPKGSFSTLEIQRTEQGDSAMYLCASSSGGVNEKLFFGSGTQLSVL.

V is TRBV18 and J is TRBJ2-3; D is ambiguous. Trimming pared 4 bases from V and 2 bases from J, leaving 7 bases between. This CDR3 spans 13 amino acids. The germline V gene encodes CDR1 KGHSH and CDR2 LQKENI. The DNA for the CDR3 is TGTGCCAGCTCACTACTCATCACAGATACGCAGTATTTT. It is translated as CASSLLITDTQYF.

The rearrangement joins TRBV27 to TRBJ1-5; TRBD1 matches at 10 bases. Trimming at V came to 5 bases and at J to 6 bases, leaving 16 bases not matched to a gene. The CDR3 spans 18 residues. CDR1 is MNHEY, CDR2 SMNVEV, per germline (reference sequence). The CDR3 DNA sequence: TGTGCCAGCAGTCCAACCAAATACGACAGGGGGCTTGTTCAGCCCCAGCATTTT. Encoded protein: CASSPTKYDRGLVQPQHF.

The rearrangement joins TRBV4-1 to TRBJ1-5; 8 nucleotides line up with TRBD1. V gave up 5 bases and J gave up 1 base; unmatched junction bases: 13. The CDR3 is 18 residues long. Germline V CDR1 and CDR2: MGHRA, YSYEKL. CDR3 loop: CASSGAGQTGGSNQPQHF. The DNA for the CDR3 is TGCGCCAGCAGCGGAGCAGGGCAAACAGGGGGAAGCAATCAGCCCCAGCATTTT.

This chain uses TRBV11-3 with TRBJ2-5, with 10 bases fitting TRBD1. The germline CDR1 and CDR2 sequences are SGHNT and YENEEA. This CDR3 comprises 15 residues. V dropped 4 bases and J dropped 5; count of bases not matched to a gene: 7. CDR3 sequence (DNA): TGTGCCAGCAGCTCCGGGACAGGGGTTTGGGAGACCCAGTACTTC. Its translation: CASSSGTGVWETQYF.

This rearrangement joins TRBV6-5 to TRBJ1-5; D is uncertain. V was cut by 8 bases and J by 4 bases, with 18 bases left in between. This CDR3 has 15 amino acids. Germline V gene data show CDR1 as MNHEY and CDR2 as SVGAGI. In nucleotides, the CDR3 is TGTGCCAGCTGCCCCGGGGTACAGCTAAATCAGCCCCAGCATTTT. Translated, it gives CASCPGVQLNQPQHF.

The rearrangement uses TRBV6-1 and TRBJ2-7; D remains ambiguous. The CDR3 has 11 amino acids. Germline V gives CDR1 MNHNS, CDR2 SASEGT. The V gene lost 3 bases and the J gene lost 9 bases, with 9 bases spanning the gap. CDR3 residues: CASSEVAGQYF. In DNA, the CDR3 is TGTGCCAGCAGTGAGGTTGCCGGGCAGTACTTC.

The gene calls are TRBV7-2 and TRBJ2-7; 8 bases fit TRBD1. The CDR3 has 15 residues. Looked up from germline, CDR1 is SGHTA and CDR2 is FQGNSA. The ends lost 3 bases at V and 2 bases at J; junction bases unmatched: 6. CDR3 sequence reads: CASSLAGTGPYEQYF. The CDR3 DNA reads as TGTGCCAGCAGCTTGGCCGGGACAGGACCCTACGAGCAGTACTTC.

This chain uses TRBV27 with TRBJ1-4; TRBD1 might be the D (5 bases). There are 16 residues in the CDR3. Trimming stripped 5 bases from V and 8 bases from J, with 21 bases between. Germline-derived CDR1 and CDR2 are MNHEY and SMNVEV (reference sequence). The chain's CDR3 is CASSPYYSGRGEKLFF. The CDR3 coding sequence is TGTGCCAGCAGTCCATACTACTCGGGACGGGGGGAAAAACTGTTTTTT.

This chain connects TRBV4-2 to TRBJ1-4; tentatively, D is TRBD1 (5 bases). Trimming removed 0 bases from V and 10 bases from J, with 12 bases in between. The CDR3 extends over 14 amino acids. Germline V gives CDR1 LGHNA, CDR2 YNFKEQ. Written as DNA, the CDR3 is TGTGCCAGCAGCCAAGAATGGGGGGAGGGAAAACTGTTTTTT. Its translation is CASSQEWGEGKLFF.

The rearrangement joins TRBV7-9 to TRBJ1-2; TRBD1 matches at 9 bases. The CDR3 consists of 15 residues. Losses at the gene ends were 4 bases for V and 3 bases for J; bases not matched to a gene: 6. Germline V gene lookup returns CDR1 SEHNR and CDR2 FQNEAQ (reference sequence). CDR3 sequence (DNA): TGTGCCAGCAGCTCTAGGACAGGGGAATACTATGGCTACACCTTC. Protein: CASSSRTGEYYGYTF.